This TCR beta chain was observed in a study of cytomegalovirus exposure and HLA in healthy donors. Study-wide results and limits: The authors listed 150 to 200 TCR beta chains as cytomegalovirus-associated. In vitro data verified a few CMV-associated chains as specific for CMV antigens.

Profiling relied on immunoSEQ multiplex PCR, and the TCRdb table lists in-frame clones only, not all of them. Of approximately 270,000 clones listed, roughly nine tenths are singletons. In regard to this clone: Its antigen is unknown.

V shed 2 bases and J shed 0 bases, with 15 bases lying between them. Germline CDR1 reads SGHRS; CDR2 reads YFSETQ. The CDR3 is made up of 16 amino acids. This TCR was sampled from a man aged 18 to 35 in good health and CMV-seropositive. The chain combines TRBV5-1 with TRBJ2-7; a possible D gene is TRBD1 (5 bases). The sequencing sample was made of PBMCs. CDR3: CASSFFIGALSYEQYF. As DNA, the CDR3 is TGCGCCAGCAGCTTCTTTATAGGGGCCCTCTCCTACGAGCAGTACTTC.